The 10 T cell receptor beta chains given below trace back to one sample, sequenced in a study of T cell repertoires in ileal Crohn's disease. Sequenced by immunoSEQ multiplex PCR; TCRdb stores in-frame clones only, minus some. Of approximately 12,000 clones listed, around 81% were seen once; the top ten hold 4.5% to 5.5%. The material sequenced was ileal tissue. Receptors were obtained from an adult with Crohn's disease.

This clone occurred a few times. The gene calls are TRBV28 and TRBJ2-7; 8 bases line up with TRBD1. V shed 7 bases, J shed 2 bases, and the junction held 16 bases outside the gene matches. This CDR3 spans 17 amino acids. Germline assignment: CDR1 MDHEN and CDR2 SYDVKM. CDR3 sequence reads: CASTSSHGTGNPYEQYF. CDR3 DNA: TGTGCCAGCACATCAAGCCACGGGACAGGAAACCCCTACGAGCAGTACTTC.

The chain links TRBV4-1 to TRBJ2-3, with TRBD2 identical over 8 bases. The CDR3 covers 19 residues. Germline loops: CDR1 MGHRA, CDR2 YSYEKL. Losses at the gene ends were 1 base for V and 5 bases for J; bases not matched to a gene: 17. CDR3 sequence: CASSQGVFAGGPLVDTQYF. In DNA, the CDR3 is TGCGCCAGCAGCCAAGGCGTTTTTGCGGGAGGTCCCCTAGTAGATACGCAGTATTTT.

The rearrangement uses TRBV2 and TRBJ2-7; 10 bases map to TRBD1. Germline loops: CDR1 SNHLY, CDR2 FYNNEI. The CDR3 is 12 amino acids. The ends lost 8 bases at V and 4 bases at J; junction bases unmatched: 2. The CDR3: CASGGQGYEQYF. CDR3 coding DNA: TGTGCCAGCGGGGGACAGGGGTACGAGCAGTACTTC.

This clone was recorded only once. The CDR3 reads CAWSGTGEKLFF. The CDR3 DNA reads as TGTGCCTGGAGCGGGACAGGAGAAAAACTGTTTTTT. The rearrangement joins TRBV30 to TRBJ1-4; 8 bases line up with TRBD1. CDR1 GTSNPN and CDR2 SVGIG come from the germline V gene (reference sequence). Unmatched junction bases numbered 2, after V lost 3 bases and J lost 8 bases. The CDR3 has 12 residues.

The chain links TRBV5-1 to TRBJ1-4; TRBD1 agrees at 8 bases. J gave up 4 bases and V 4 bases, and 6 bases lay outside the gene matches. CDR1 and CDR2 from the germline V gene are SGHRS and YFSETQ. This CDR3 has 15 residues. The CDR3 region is CASSRTGSGNEKLFF. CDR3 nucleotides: TGCGCCAGCAGCCGGACAGGGTCGGGTAATGAAAAACTGTTTTTT.

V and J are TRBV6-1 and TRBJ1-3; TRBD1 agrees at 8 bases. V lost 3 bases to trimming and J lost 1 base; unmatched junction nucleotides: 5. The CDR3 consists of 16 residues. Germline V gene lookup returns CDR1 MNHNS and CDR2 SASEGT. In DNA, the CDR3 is TGTGCCAGCAGTGAGACAGGGGTCGGGTCTGGAAACACCATATATTTT. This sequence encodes CASSETGVGSGNTIYF.

The DNA of the CDR3 is TGTGCCAGCAGTTTCTATATTCCTAACTATGGCTACACCTTC. Its protein is CASSFYIPNYGYTF. The chain carries TRBV28 and TRBJ1-2; D gene ambiguous. Germline-derived CDR1 and CDR2 are MDHEN and SYDVKM. V lost 3 bases to trimming and J lost 0 bases, with 8 bases between them. The CDR3 sequence is 14 residues long.

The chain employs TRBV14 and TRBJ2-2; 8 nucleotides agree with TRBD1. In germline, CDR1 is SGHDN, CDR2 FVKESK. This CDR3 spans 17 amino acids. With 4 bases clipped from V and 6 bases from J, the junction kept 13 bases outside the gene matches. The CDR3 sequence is CASSPRSGQGRPGELFF. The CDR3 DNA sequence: TGTGCCAGCAGCCCTAGATCCGGACAGGGTCGGCCCGGGGAGCTGTTTTTT.

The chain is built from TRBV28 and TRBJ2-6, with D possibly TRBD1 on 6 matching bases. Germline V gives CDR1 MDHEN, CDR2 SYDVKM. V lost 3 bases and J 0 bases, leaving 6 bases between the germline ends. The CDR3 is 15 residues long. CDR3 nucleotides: TGTGCCAGCAGTTTGGGGGCCTCTGGGGCCAACGTCCTGACTTTC. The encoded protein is CASSLGASGANVLTF. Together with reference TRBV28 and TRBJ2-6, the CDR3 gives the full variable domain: DVKVTQSSRYLVKRTGEKVFLECVQDMDHENMFWYRQDPGLGLRLIYFSYDVKMKEKGDIPEGYSVSREKKERFSLILESASTNQTSMYLCASSLGASGANVLTFGAGSRLTVL.

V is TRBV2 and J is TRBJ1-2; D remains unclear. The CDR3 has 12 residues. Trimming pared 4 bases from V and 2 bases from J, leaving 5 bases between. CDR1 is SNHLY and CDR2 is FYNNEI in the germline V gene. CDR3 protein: CASSVRNYGYTF. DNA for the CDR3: TGTGCCAGCAGTGTACGGAACTATGGCTACACCTTC.